This T cell receptor (beta chain) stems from a study of blood T cell repertoires in COVID-19. For the study at large: T cells, B-cell-depleted T cells, or PBMCs provided the cDNA or gDNA that served as material.

Some clones are missing from TCRdb's copy, which holds only in-frame ones; the method was immunoSEQ multiplex PCR. The table lists 250,000 or so clones, 80% to 90% of them singletons. Those enrolled, adults aged roughly 18 to 89 years, came from about 24 US areas. This clone was picked up many times. Trimming took off 3 bases at V and 7 bases at J, with 18 bases between the two ends. CDR3 length: 15 amino acids. CDR1 is GTSNPN and CDR2 is SVGIG in the germline V gene (reference sequence). The chain couples TRBV30 to TRBJ1-4, with TRBD1 as a possible D gene (5 bases). Input material: PBMCs or T cells enriched from blood (not recorded which). The sequence was obtained from a woman in her 40s who had been exposed to COVID-19. The chain's CDR3 is CAWSYVGREFEKLFF. The CDR3 DNA reads as TGTGCCTGGAGCTATGTGGGGCGAGAATTTGAAAAACTGTTTTTT. The complete variable domain, with remaining parts taken from reference TRBV30 and TRBJ1-4, reads SQTIHQWPATLVQPVGSPLSLECTVEGTSNPNLYWYRQAAGRGLQLLFYSVGIGQISSEVPQNLSASRPQDRQFILSSKKLLLSDSGFYLCAWSYVGREFEKLFFGSGTQLSVL.